This TCR beta chain comes out of a study of T cells in Graves' hyperthyroidism and ophthalmopathy. The source material, RNA transcripts, was used to amplify TCR beta CDR3 regions. First-round RT-PCR of the TCR CDR3 relied on the HTBI primer set. MiXCR, run by TCRdb on the multiplex PCR reads, gives a single entry per CDR3 protein. The sample has some 270,000 distinct CDR3 sequences, about 13% seen once. Trimming cost V 3 bases and J 5 bases; bases outside gene matches: 0. This CDR3 contains 14 residues. Germline lookup yields CDR1 LGHDT and CDR2 YNNKEL (reference sequence). The study defined stable Graves' hyperthyroidism as no ophthalmopathy progression within 18 months. Pregnant or lactating patients were excluded, as were those with uncontrolled infection or other autoimmune disease. PBMCs were collected from a roughly 9.7 ml volume of fresh peripheral blood. In its sample, this clonotype was seen many times.

Sequences were obtained from blood. The receptor's source is a woman in her 40s with Graves' hyperthyroidism. The V call is TRBV3-1, the J call TRBJ2-1, with TRBD2 matching 11 bases. CDR3 loop: CASSQGLADNEQFF. CDR3 in DNA: TGTGCCAGCAGCCAGGGACTAGCGGACAATGAGCAGTTCTTC.